These 27 T cell receptor beta chains share one sample of origin, sequenced in a study of blood T cell repertoires in COVID-19. TCRdb keeps only in-frame clones here, not all; method: immunoSEQ multiplex PCR. The repertoire includes about 270,000 clones, about nine tenths of them detected once, and roughly 1.2% sits in the top ten. The sequenced material came from PBMCs or T cells enriched from blood (not recorded which). Receptors were obtained from a middle-aged woman with acute COVID-19.

The rearrangement uses TRBV7-2 and TRBJ1-3, with a tentative D call TRBD1 (6 bases). The V gene's germline CDR1 is SGHTA and CDR2 FQGNSA. V shed 8 bases and J shed 0 bases, with 17 bases lying between them. The CDR3 is 16 amino acids. CDR3 bases: TGTGCCAGCCACCCCCCAGGGGCAGTCTCTGGAAACACCATATATTTT. Translation gives CASHPPGAVSGNTIYF.

This clone was seen a single time. One end of the junction does not line up with germline, which may come from a read error. The rearrangement joins TRBV27 to TRBJ1-2, with 8 bases lining up with TRBD1. This CDR3 is 15 amino acids long. Germline V gives CDR1 MNHEY, CDR2 SMNVEV (reference sequence). CDR3 sequence: CASSLSQGALNGYTF. The DNA for the CDR3 is TGTGCCAGCAGCTTATCCCAGGGGGCTCTCAATGGCTACACCTTC.

The rearrangement links TRBV6-1 to TRBJ1-1; D is undetermined. Trimming removed 0 bases at V and 12 bases at J, with 17 bases between. Germline V CDR1 and CDR2: MNHNS, SASEGT. The CDR3 has 14 residues. CDR3 in DNA: TGTGCCAGCAGTGAAGCCCAAAGTCTAGCCCCTACTTTCTTT. Protein sequence: CASSEAQSLAPTFF.

Only one count was recorded for this clone. V is TRBV7-9 and J is TRBJ2-7; 7 bases align to TRBD2. The CDR3 consists of 16 residues. V was clipped by 4 bases and J by 0 bases; unmatched bases: 9. Looked up from germline, CDR1 is SEHNR and CDR2 is FQNEAQ (reference sequence). CDR3 nucleotide sequence: TGTGCCAGCAGCTCGCCAGCGGGAAGAAACTCCTACGAGCAGTACTTC. This encodes CASSSPAGRNSYEQYF.

This clone was seen a handful of times. This chain links TRBV7-2 with TRBJ1-3; 9 bases match TRBD1. The CDR3 contains 15 residues. Per germline, CDR1 SGHTA and CDR2 FQGNSA. The V gene end was trimmed by 5 bases and the J gene end by 8 bases; junction bases not matched to a gene: 10. CDR3 loop: CASSLITGGGHTIYF. The CDR3 DNA reads TGTGCCAGCAGCCTAATTACAGGGGGCGGACACACCATATATTTT.

The V call is TRBV10-3, the J call TRBJ2-7; 7 bases line up with TRBD1. CDR3 length: 15 residues. Looked up from germline, CDR1 is ENHRY and CDR2 is SYGVKD. V lost 6 bases and J lost 1; bases outside the gene matches: 9. The CDR3 nucleotides read TGTGCCATCAGAAGACAGGGTCCCGATTCCTACGAGCAGTACGTC. Protein: CAIRRQGPDSYEQYV.

V gene TRBV18 combines with J gene TRBJ2-7; 11 bases map to TRBD1. Germline trimming cut 0 bases from V and 2 bases from J; bases unmatched to any gene: 0. Germline V lookup: CDR1 KGHSH, CDR2 LQKENI. The CDR3 spans 15 residues. CDR3 sequence (DNA): TGTGCCAGCTCACCACCGGGACAGGGGGCCTACGAGCAGTACTTC. Its translation is CASSPPGQGAYEQYF. Filled out from reference TRBV18 and TRBJ2-7, the complete variable domain reads NAGVMQNPRHLVRRRGQEARLRCSPMKGHSHVYWYRQLPEEGLKFMVYLQKENIIDESGMPKERFSAEFPKEGPSILRIQQVVRGDSAAYFCASSPPGQGAYEQYFGPGTRLTVT.

V usage is TRBV28 and J usage is TRBJ2-7; 7 bases are shared with TRBD1. Trimming took 7 bases from V and 2 from J; bases not matched to a gene: 5. This CDR3 comprises 13 residues. CDR1 and CDR2 (germline): MDHEN, SYDVKM. DNA of the CDR3: TGTGCCAGCACTACAGGGGTTCCCTACGAGCAGTACTTC. Translated: CASTTGVPYEQYF.

The CDR3 loop reads CASSFGESPLHF. The DNA for the CDR3 is TGTGCCAGCAGTTTTGGGGAGTCACCCCTCCACTTT. The V gene is TRBV12-3 or TRBV12-4, the J gene TRBJ1-6; D gene ambiguous. Trimming removed 3 bases from V and 10 bases from J, with 7 bases in between. There are 12 residues in the CDR3.

The chain links TRBV19 to TRBJ2-7; 10 nucleotides match TRBD2. Per the germline V gene, CDR1 is LNHDA and CDR2 is SQIVND (reference sequence). The junction had 1 base not matched to a gene; V was cut back by 5 bases and J by 0 bases. The CDR3 spans 14 residues. CDR3 sequence (DNA): TGTGCCAGTAGTCCTAGCGGGAGCTCCTACGAGCAGTACTTC. This codes for CASSPSGSSYEQYF.

This clone was counted many times. In DNA form, the CDR3 reads TGTGCCAGCACTTCAGGTCATCTCTATGGCTACACCTTC. Translating it yields CASTSGHLYGYTF. This chain links TRBV21-1 with TRBJ1-2; the table's D gene call, TRBD1, was not cross checked with the DNA. TRBV21-1 is marked as a pseudogene. The CDR3 length is 13 residues.

This chain uses TRBV18 with TRBJ2-7; 10 bases align to TRBD2. V lost 4 bases to trimming and J lost 6 bases; unmatched junction nucleotides: 9. The CDR3 extends over 15 amino acids. CDR1 is KGHSH, CDR2 LQKENI, per germline. The CDR3 region has the DNA TGTGCCAGCTCACGAACCCTAGCGGGAGAGGGCGAGCAGTACGTC. Translated: CASSRTLAGEGEQYV.

The sample holds a few counts of this clone. The rearrangement links TRBV9 to TRBJ2-2, with a weak D call TRBD2 (6 bases). V lost 0 bases and J 8 bases, leaving 14 bases between the germline ends. The CDR3 has 15 amino acids. CDR1 SGDLS and CDR2 YYNGEE come from the germline V gene. The CDR3 protein is CASSVAGVGSGELFF. In DNA form, the CDR3 reads TGTGCCAGCAGCGTAGCGGGAGTTGGATCGGGGGAGCTGTTTTTT. Variable domain in full (rest from reference TRBV9 and TRBJ2-2): DSGVTQTPKHLITATGQRVTLRCSPRSGDLSVYWYQQSLDQGLQFLIQYYNGEERAKGNILERFSAQQFPDLHSELNLSSLELGDSALYFCASSVAGVGSGELFFGEGSRLTVL.

The chain carries TRBV27 and TRBJ2-7; 9 bases are shared with TRBD2. CDR3 size: 15 residues. Germline V gives CDR1 MNHEY, CDR2 SMNVEV (reference sequence). V lost 2 bases and J lost 6; bases outside the gene matches: 8. The CDR3 loop is CASSLRLAGPGEQYF. The CDR3 nucleotides read TGTGCCAGCAGTTTACGTCTAGCGGGACCGGGCGAGCAGTACTTC.

The chain has TRBV14 and TRBJ1-1, with a possible D match to TRBD1 (6 bases). The germline V and J ends were trimmed by 1 base and 7 bases, with 10 bases remaining between them. Germline lookup yields CDR1 SGHDN and CDR2 FVKESK. The CDR3 runs 13 residues. This chain's CDR3 is CASSQAEGVEAFF. The CDR3 DNA sequence: TGTGCCAGCAGCCAAGCTGAGGGGGTTGAAGCTTTCTTT.

The chain is built from TRBV5-1 and TRBJ2-7, with 9 bases identical to TRBD2. The CDR3 totals 17 residues. The V gene end was trimmed by 3 bases and the J gene end by 2 bases; junction bases not matched to a gene: 12. Germline-derived CDR1 and CDR2 are SGHRS and YFSETQ. CDR3 loop: CASSSQPGLAGTYEQYF. For the CDR3, the DNA is TGCGCCAGCAGCTCCCAACCGGGCCTAGCGGGAACCTACGAGCAGTACTTC.

CDR3: CASRAGYAANYGYTF. Here the CDR3 DNA reads TGTGCCAGCAGGGCAGGGTACGCCGCTAACTATGGCTACACCTTC. The rearrangement uses TRBV6-4 and TRBJ1-2, with a tentative D call TRBD1 (5 bases). The germline gives CDR1 MRHNA, CDR2 SNTAGT. The CDR3 extends over 15 amino acids. V was cut by 6 bases and J by 0 bases, with 14 bases left in between.

The chain is built from TRBV28 and TRBJ2-3, with D unclear. The CDR3 totals 13 residues. Trimming removed 4 bases from V and 3 bases from J, with 8 bases in between. The germline CDR1 and CDR2 sequences are MDHEN and SYDVKM. The CDR3 DNA reads as TGTGCCAGCAGTTATCCCGGGACAGATACGCAGTATTTT. This sequence encodes CASSYPGTDTQYF.

As to this clone: Within the sample, other DNA sequences also encode this same CDR3. The chain uses TRBV19 and TRBJ1-5, with 10 bases matching TRBD1. J lost 4 bases, V lost 5 bases, and 2 bases had no gene match. There are 14 residues in the CDR3. Germline V gives CDR1 LNHDA, CDR2 SQIVND (reference sequence). This CDR3 reads CASSLDRGNQPQHF. DNA of the CDR3: TGTGCCAGTAGTCTGGACAGGGGGAATCAGCCCCAGCATTTT. The whole variable domain, remainder taken from reference TRBV19 and TRBJ1-5, is DGGITQSPKYLFRKEGQNVTLSCEQNLNHDAMYWYRQDPGQGLRLIYYSQIVNDFQKGDIAEGYSVSREKKESFPLTVTSAQKNPTAFYLCASSLDRGNQPQHFGDGTRLSIL.

V is TRBV30 and J is TRBJ2-7; tentative D call: TRBD1 (5 bases). The germline gives CDR1 GTSNPN, CDR2 SVGIG (reference sequence). This CDR3 spans 12 amino acids. The V end lost 0 bases, the J end lost 6 bases, and 9 bases lay between the germline ends. CDR3 residues: CAWSVGAGEQYF. The CDR3 DNA reads as TGTGCCTGGAGTGTAGGGGCAGGCGAGCAGTACTTC.

V usage is TRBV5-4 and J usage is TRBJ2-2, with 7 nucleotides matching TRBD1. This CDR3 has 15 amino acids. With 4 bases clipped from V and 5 bases from J, the junction kept 8 bases outside the gene matches. Germline assignment: CDR1 SGHNT and CDR2 YYREEE (reference sequence). The CDR3 loop reads CASSGSTGKTGELFF. The CDR3 nucleotides read TGTGCCAGCAGCGGTTCGACAGGGAAAACCGGGGAGCTGTTTTTT. The variable domain in full, completed from reference TRBV5-4 and TRBJ2-2, reads ETGVTQSPTHLIKTRGQQVTLRCSSQSGHNTVSWYQQALGQGPQFIFQYYREEENGRGNFPPRFSGLQFPNYSSELNVNALELDDSALYLCASSGSTGKTGELFFGEGSRLTVL.

This sequence joins TRBV3-1 (or the pseudogene TRBV3-2) and TRBJ2-1; the match to TRBD1 covers 7 bases. The CDR3 length is 16 residues. Germline trimming cut 6 bases from V and 13 bases from J; bases unmatched to any gene: 21. Germline assignment: CDR1 LGHDT and CDR2 YNNKEL (reference sequence). The CDR3 region is CASRPLPGQQKRLQFF. Written as DNA, the CDR3 is TGTGCCAGCAGACCTCTACCGGGACAGCAAAAGCGACTCCAGTTCTTC.

The chain combines TRBV29-1 with TRBJ1-1, with unresolved D. The V gene lost 3 bases and the J gene lost 8 bases, with 13 bases spanning the gap. The germline gives CDR1 SQVTM, CDR2 ANQGSEA. This CDR3 has 12 residues. The CDR3 reads CSVDPGEGEAFF. For the CDR3, the DNA is TGCAGCGTTGACCCGGGAGAAGGAGAAGCTTTCTTT.

V usage is TRBV7-9 and J usage is TRBJ2-5; TRBD1 aligns across 10 bases. Germline CDR1 and CDR2: SEHNR and FQNEAQ (reference sequence). V shed 5 bases and J 5 bases; nucleotides not matched to a gene: 5. This CDR3 is 14 amino acids long. The DNA for the CDR3 is TGTGCCAGCAGCAAGACAGGGGGCACGGAGACCCAGTACTTC. Its translation is CASSKTGGTETQYF. Supplemented by reference TRBV7-9 and TRBJ2-5, the full variable domain reads DTGVSQNPRHKITKRGQNVTFRCDPISEHNRLYWYRQTLGQGPEFLTYFQNEAQLEKSRLLSDRFSAERPKGSFSTLEIQRTEQGDSAMYLCASSKTGGTETQYFGPGTRLLVL.

The chain links TRBV5-1 to TRBJ1-1; D unresolved. Germline CDR1 is SGHRS and CDR2 is YFSETQ. The CDR3 length is 13 residues. The V end lost 5 bases, the J end lost 1 base, and 9 bases lay between the germline ends. CDR3 DNA sequence: TGCGCCAGCAGGCGGCAGCCGAACACTGAAGCTTTCTTT. Its translation: CASRRQPNTEAFF.

The chain is built from TRBV2 and TRBJ1-3; the D is unclear. The germline V and J ends were trimmed by 8 bases and 3 bases, with 8 bases remaining between them. Germline V lookup: CDR1 SNHLY, CDR2 FYNNEI. The CDR3 totals 12 residues. CDR3 sequence (DNA): TGTGCCAGCGGCCGGGTTGGAAACACCATATATTTT. Protein sequence: CASGRVGNTIYF.

The chain uses TRBV11-3 and TRBJ2-1, with 15 bases aligning to TRBD2. V was pared by 4 bases and J by 3 bases, with 7 bases of the junction left unmatched. Germline V lookup: CDR1 SGHNT, CDR2 YENEEA. The CDR3 contains 18 residues. This CDR3 reads CASSSRGTSGRNYNEQFF. The CDR3 DNA follows: TGTGCCAGCAGCTCAAGAGGGACTAGCGGGAGGAACTACAATGAGCAGTTCTTC. Supplemented by reference TRBV11-3 and TRBJ2-1, the full variable domain reads EAGVVQSPRYKIIEKKQPVAFWCNPISGHNTLYWYLQNLGQGPELLIRYENEEAVDDSQLPKDRFSAERLKGVDSTLKIQPAELGDSAVYLCASSSRGTSGRNYNEQFFGPGTRLTVL.